The 20 T cell receptor beta chains given below trace back to one sample, sequenced in a study of early T cells in non-severe SARS-CoV-2 infection. MiXCR, run by TCRdb on the 5' RACE reads, gives a single entry per CDR3 protein. The sample gives over 25,000 distinct CDR3 sequences, about 5% of which show up once; approximately 0.92% is in the top ten. What was sequenced was whole blood. These TCRs come from an adult who was a healthcare worker with PCR-confirmed SARS-CoV-2 infection or an uninfected control (not recorded which).

This clonotype was seen at least ten times. The V and J genes are TRBV12-3 or TRBV12-4 and TRBJ1-6; D is uncertain. The CDR3 is 13 amino acids. Written as DNA, the CDR3 is TGTGCTACTGGGCTTGGGGAGAATTCACCCCTCCACTTT. Amino acid sequence: CATGLGENSPLHF.

This clonotype was observed a few times. The chain is built from TRBV7-8 and TRBJ2-1; D call uncertain. CDR1 and CDR2 (germline): SGHVS, FQNEAQ. Deletions cut 5 bases from V and 6 bases from J, with 11 bases between. The CDR3 sequence is 13 residues long. The CDR3 nucleotides read TGTGCCAGCAGCCTGCTCGGGTTCAATGAGCAGTTCTTC. Its protein is CASSLLGFNEQFF.

This clonotype is termed medium-sized. The J gene is TRBJ2-2, the V gene TRBV19; 10 positions agree with TRBD1. The CDR3 covers 14 residues. J was trimmed by 3 bases and V by 9 bases; bases with no gene match: 4. The germline CDR1 and CDR2 sequences are LNHDA and SQIVND (reference sequence). CDR3 protein: CASTGTGDTGELFF. CDR3 DNA sequence: TGTGCCAGCACCGGGACAGGGGACACCGGGGAGCTGTTTTTT.

The V call is TRBV2, the J call TRBJ2-1; 9 nucleotides align to TRBD1. The CDR3 totals 14 residues. V gave up 8 bases and J gave up 4 bases; unmatched junction bases: 6. Germline V gene data show CDR1 as SNHLY and CDR2 as FYNNEI. CDR3 nucleotide sequence: TGTGCCAGCGGGCCGGGACAGGGATACAATGAGCAGTTCTTC. It translates to CASGPGQGYNEQFF. The full variable domain, completed using reference TRBV2 and TRBJ2-1, is EPEVTQTPSHQVTQMGQEVILRCVPISNHLYFYWYRQILGQKVEFLVSFYNNEISEKSEIFDDQFSVERPDGSNFTLKIRSTKLEDSAMYFCASGPGQGYNEQFFGPGTRLTVL.

The sample holds many counts of this clonotype. The chain combines TRBV2 with TRBJ1-2; D is ambiguous. Germline loops: CDR1 SNHLY, CDR2 FYNNEI. Trimming pared 10 bases from V and 8 bases from J, leaving 14 bases between. The CDR3 spans 11 residues. The CDR3 protein is CATLYLGGYTF. CDR3 nucleotides: TGTGCCACCCTATACCTCGGGGGCTACACCTTC. The full variable domain, completed using reference TRBV2 and TRBJ1-2, is EPEVTQTPSHQVTQMGQEVILRCVPISNHLYFYWYRQILGQKVEFLVSFYNNEISEKSEIFDDQFSVERPDGSNFTLKIRSTKLEDSAMYFCATLYLGGYTFGSGTRLTVV.

This clonotype was observed a few times. V and J are TRBV18 and TRBJ2-7, with 12 nucleotides matching TRBD1. Germline CDR1 reads KGHSH; CDR2 reads LQKENI. The CDR3 loop spans 14 amino acids. V lost 3 bases, J lost 9 bases, and 6 bases stayed unmatched. The CDR3 reads CASSPGTGGLGQYF. CDR3 coding DNA: TGTGCCAGCTCACCCGGGACAGGGGGCTTAGGGCAGTACTTC.

The chain links TRBV20-1 to TRBJ2-7; TRBD2 agrees at 7 bases. The trim removed 6 bases at V and 0 bases at J, leaving 5 bases unmatched. CDR1 and CDR2 (germline): DFQATT, SNEGSKA (reference sequence). The CDR3 extends over 13 amino acids. The CDR3 reads CSAWTRSSYEQYF. The CDR3 DNA reads TGCAGTGCCTGGACTAGGAGCTCCTACGAGCAGTACTTC.

This clonotype was picked up many times. The chain has TRBV30 and TRBJ2-1, with a weak D call TRBD2 (5 bases). The germline V gene has CDR1 GTSNPN and CDR2 SVGIG (reference sequence). The CDR3 sequence is 18 residues long. The V end lost 0 bases, the J end lost 0 bases, and 18 bases lay between the germline ends. The CDR3 spells CAWSVALGEGSSYNEQFF. The CDR3 DNA is TGTGCCTGGAGTGTAGCCCTTGGGGAAGGGAGCTCCTACAATGAGCAGTTCTTC.

Comment on this clonotype: One base away lies a much larger clone, so this may be a sequencing read error. The chain joins TRBV11-2 to TRBJ2-7, with D possibly called TRBD1 or TRBD2 (5 bases each). CDR1 and CDR2 from the germline V gene are SGHAT and FQNNGV. Trimming stripped 5 bases from V and 3 bases from J, with 29 bases between. The CDR3 is 19 amino acids. The CDR3 DNA is TGTGCCAGCAGCCCACGTCGCTTTGGGGCCGAGCGTCGGGACTACGAGCAGTACTTC. Translating it yields CASSPRRFGAERRDYEQYF.

This clonotype showed up many times. The rearrangement links TRBV6-5 to TRBJ2-3; D is perhaps TRBD1 or TRBD2 (5 bases each). The CDR3 runs to 14 residues. The germline CDR1 and CDR2 sequences are MNHEY and SVGAGI. Trimming shortened V by 5 bases and J by 4 bases, and 13 bases separated the two germline ends. CDR3 sequence: CASSPTQGADTQYF. CDR3 nucleotide sequence: TGTGCCAGCAGTCCAACTCAGGGAGCAGATACGCAGTATTTT.

This chain joins TRBV6-2 or TRBV6-3 and TRBJ2-1, with no clear D. CDR1 MNHEY and CDR2 SVGEGT come from the germline V gene. The V end was cut by 3 bases, the J end by 7 bases, with 7 bases between. The CDR3 length is 12 residues. The CDR3 is CASSYLGNEQFF. CDR3 bases: TGTGCCAGCAGTTATTTAGGAAATGAGCAGTTCTTC.

This clonotype was seen repeatedly, ten times or more. The V and J genes are TRBV7-7 and TRBJ2-4; no clear D. CDR1 is SSHAT, CDR2 FNYEAQ, per germline (reference sequence). The CDR3 covers 16 residues. V lost 5 bases, J lost 3 bases, and 17 bases lay in between. The CDR3 protein is CASSRRPVVHKNIQYF. CDR3 coding DNA: TGTGCCAGCAGCCGACGCCCGGTAGTTCACAAAAACATTCAGTACTTC.

This clonotype was detected a few times. This chain uses TRBV7-2 with TRBJ2-2, with D unclear. The CDR3 loop spans 12 amino acids. Trimming removed 3 bases from V and 6 bases from J, with 5 bases in between. Germline V gives CDR1 SGHTA, CDR2 FQGNSA. Here the CDR3 reads CASSLLAGELFF. CDR3 sequence (DNA): TGTGCCAGCAGCTTGCTAGCCGGGGAGCTGTTTTTT. Variable domain in full (rest from reference TRBV7-2 and TRBJ2-2): GAGVSQSPSNKVTEKGKDVELRCDPISGHTALYWYRQSLGQGLEFLIYFQGNSAPDKSGLPSDRFSAERTGGSVSTLTIQRTQQEDSAVYLCASSLLAGELFFGEGSRLTVL.

The V gene is TRBV5-1, the J gene TRBJ2-3, with 8 bases aligning to TRBD1. The CDR3 totals 15 residues. The V and J ends lost 4 bases and 4 bases, in that order; junction bases with no gene match: 8. Germline assignment: CDR1 SGHRS and CDR2 YFSETQ. The chain's CDR3 is CASSLRQGRADTQYF. The CDR3 DNA sequence: TGCGCCAGCAGCCTTAGACAGGGGAGAGCAGATACGCAGTATTTT.

This chain uses TRBV7-9 with TRBJ2-2; tentatively, D is TRBD2 (6 bases). The V and J ends lost 5 bases and 4 bases respectively, with 17 bases between them. The CDR3 has 16 amino acids. The germline V gene has CDR1 SEHNR and CDR2 FQNEAQ (reference sequence). The CDR3 DNA sequence: TGTGCCAGCAGCGCCCCCGGGACTGAATCCACCGGGGAGCTGTTTTTT. Translating gives CASSAPGTESTGELFF. The whole variable domain, filled in from reference TRBV7-9 and TRBJ2-2, reads DTGVSQNPRHKITKRGQNVTFRCDPISEHNRLYWYRQTLGQGPEFLTYFQNEAQLEKSRLLSDRFSAERPKGSFSTLEIQRTEQGDSAMYLCASSAPGTESTGELFFGEGSRLTVL.

The chain recombines TRBV6-5 with TRBJ2-1; D remains ambiguous. Germline assignment: CDR1 MNHEY and CDR2 SVGAGI. The V and J ends lost 0 bases and 6 bases respectively, with 33 bases between them. The CDR3 consists of 22 residues. CDR3 bases: TGTGCCAGCAGTTACTCCGACACCGCTCTAAGTAATACAAAAGGGTTTTTCAATGAGCAGTTCTTC. The encoded protein is CASSYSDTALSNTKGFFNEQFF.

In regard to this clonotype: One end of the junction fails to match germline, which may point to a read error. The chain uses TRBV6-2 or TRBV6-3 and TRBJ2-7; 14 bases line up with TRBD2. CDR3 length equals 16 residues. CDR1 and CDR2 from the germline V gene are MNHEY and SVGEGT. Here the CDR3 reads CASRFAGTSGSYAQYF. For the CDR3, the DNA is TGTGCCAGCCGCTTCGCCGGGACTAGCGGGAGTTACGCGCAGTACTTC.

The table lists this clonotype with a few counts. V usage is TRBV7-8 and J usage is TRBJ2-6; TRBD2 aligns across 7 bases. The germline V gene has CDR1 SGHVS and CDR2 FQNEAQ. The J segment lost 0 bases and the V segment lost 5 bases, leaving 1 base of the junction unmatched. The CDR3 is 15 amino acids. Here the CDR3 DNA reads TGTGCCAGCAGCAGGGAGGGCTCTGGGGCCAACGTCCTGACTTTC. Its protein is CASSREGSGANVLTF.

This clonotype was seen at least ten times. The chain has TRBV29-1 and TRBJ1-1; D remains ambiguous. Germline CDR1 is SQVTM and CDR2 is ANQGSEA. V was cut by 6 bases and J by 3 bases, with 11 bases left in between. This CDR3 region has 12 residues. The DNA for the CDR3 is TGCAGCGTCTCGGGCGTCTACACTGAAGCTTTCTTT. Amino acid sequence: CSVSGVYTEAFF.

This clonotype was detected many times. The chain joins TRBV13 to TRBJ2-7, with 9 bases aligning to TRBD2. This CDR3 has 15 amino acids. The trim removed 0 bases at V and 2 bases at J, leaving 2 bases unmatched. Germline values: CDR1 PRHDT, CDR2 FYEKMQ (reference sequence). The CDR3 region is CASSLGASGAYEQYF. CDR3 nucleotides: TGTGCCAGCAGCTTAGGAGCTAGCGGGGCCTACGAGCAGTACTTC.